These T cell receptor beta chains were read from a single sample in a study of Graves' ophthalmopathy and Graves' hyperthyroidism. One entry per CDR3 protein results from TCRdb running MiXCR on the multiplex PCR reads. The data contain around 660,000 distinct CDR3 sequences, over 40% of them singletons. Sequencing was carried out using peripheral blood. These receptors all come from an adult man with Graves' ophthalmopathy. The CDR3 runs from the conserved cysteine through the conserved F or W. D genes are given only for firm matches. The size field is filled for only some rows; it gives once, few, many or a size class.

D: -
size: -
V: TRBV12-3/TRBV12-4
J: TRBJ2-5
DNA: TGTGCCAGCATCCATGGGCAAGAGACCCAGTACTTC
CDR3: CASIHGQETQYF

D: TRBD1
size: -
V: TRBV10-3
J: TRBJ1-2
DNA: TGTGCCATCGGTAACTCCGGGACAGGGCTCGGCTACACCTTC
CDR3: CAIGNSGTGLGYTF

D: -
size: many
V: TRBV19
J: TRBJ1-1
DNA: TGTGCCAGTAGTATAGACAGAAAGAACACTGAAGCTTTCTTT
CDR3: CASSIDRKNTEAFF

D: -
size: -
V: TRBV20-1
J: TRBJ1-5
DNA: TGCAGTGCACCCCACCGGGCAGGGCAAAATCAGCCCCAGCATTTT
CDR3: CSAPHRAGQNQPQHF

D: TRBD1
size: -
V: TRBV29-1
J: TRBJ2-3
DNA: TGCAGCGGGGACCAGGGGGCTAGCACAGATACGCAGTATTTT
CDR3: CSGDQGASTDTQYF

D: TRBD1
size: many
V: TRBV20-1
J: TRBJ2-5
DNA: TGCAGTGGGACCCGGGACAGGGATGTGGAGACCCAGTACTTC
CDR3: CSGTRDRDVETQYF

D: TRBD1
size: few
V: TRBV4-1
J: TRBJ1-6
DNA: TGTGCCAGCAGCCAACAGGGACAGCTTTATAATTCACCCCTCCACTTT
CDR3: CASSQQGQLYNSPLHF

D: TRBD2
size: -
V: TRBV25-1
J: TRBJ2-2
DNA: TGTGCCAGCAGTGAATCCGGGACTAGTAAGGGCGGGGAGCTGTTTTTT
CDR3: CASSESGTSKGGELFF

D: -
size: -
V: TRBV9
J: TRBJ1-2
DNA: TGTGCCAGCAGCGGATCTGGGTTGGGCGGCTACACCTTC
CDR3: CASSGSGLGGYTF

D: TRBD1
size: once
V: TRBV29-1
J: TRBJ1-1
DNA: TGCAGTGCTGGTGGGCCCGACAGGGGGCTCGGAGGCACTGAAGCTTTCTTT
CDR3: CSAGGPDRGLGGTEAFF

D: -
size: -
V: TRBV29-1
J: TRBJ2-7
DNA: TGCAGTATTGACGCGGTCCCCTACGAGCAGTACTTC
CDR3: CSIDAVPYEQYF

D: -
size: -
V: TRBV25-1
J: TRBJ1-3
DNA: TGTGCGTGGGCAGGCTTTCTCTCAGGAAACACCATATATTTT
CDR3: CAWAGFLSGNTIYF

D: TRBD1
size: once
V: TRBV5-4
J: TRBJ1-2
DNA: TGTGCCAGCAGCCCAATGACAGGGGGCACCTTC
CDR3: CASSPMTGGTF

D: -
size: -
V: TRBV2
J: TRBJ1-6
DNA: TGCGCCAGTCTAAGGGGCAGAGGATCCTATAATTCACCCCTCCACTTC
CDR3: CASLRGRGSYNSPLHF

D: -
size: few
V: TRBV5-1
J: TRBJ1-2
DNA: TGCGCCACACAGCCGGAGGGGGGCTATGGCTACACCTTC
CDR3: CATQPEGGYGYTF

D: -
size: many
V: TRBV19
J: TRBJ1-2
DNA: TGTGCCAGTAGTACGGTACGCGGGGCGGATTATGGCTACACCTTC
CDR3: CASSTVRGADYGYTF

D: -
size: -
V: TRBV6-1
J: TRBJ2-2
DNA: TGTGCCAGCAGTTACTGGGGTCGAGGGGAGCCGTTTTTT
CDR3: CASSYWGRGEPFF

D: TRBD1
size: once
V: TRBV29-1
J: TRBJ1-2
DNA: TGCAGCGATATGACAGGGGAGGGCTACACCTTC
CDR3: CSDMTGEGYTF

D: -
size: few
V: TRBV13
J: TRBJ1-3
DNA: TGTGCCAGCAGCTTATTGACAGGTGGGGATGGAAACACCATATATTTT
CDR3: CASSLLTGGDGNTIYF

D: -
size: -
V: TRBV10-2
J: TRBJ1-6
DNA: TGCGCAACAGTTGCGGATTCACCCCTCCACTTT
CDR3: CATVADSPLHF

D: TRBD2
size: -
V: TRBV2
J: TRBJ2-7
DNA: TGTGCCAGCAGCCCCGGACTAGCGGGAGTGCCCGCCTACGAGCAGTACTTC
CDR3: CASSPGLAGVPAYEQYF

D: TRBD2
size: few
V: TRBV12-3/TRBV12-4
J: TRBJ2-7
DNA: TGTGCCAGCAGTGGTACTAGCGGGATTTACTACGAGCAGTACTTC
CDR3: CASSGTSGIYYEQYF

D: -
size: many
V: TRBV7-8
J: TRBJ2-5
DNA: TGTGCCAGCAGTCCTTCCCGGTCCCTCCGAGAGACCCAGTACTTC
CDR3: CASSPSRSLRETQYF

D: -
size: -
V: TRBV20-1
J: TRBJ1-1
DNA: TGCAGTGCCAGCAGCTTCGGTGGGAACACTGAAGCTTTCTTT
CDR3: CSASSFGGNTEAFF

D: TRBD2
size: many
V: TRBV7-9
J: TRBJ2-7
DNA: TGTGCCAGCAGCTTGGGTAGCGGGGGGCCCTACGAGCAGTACTTC
CDR3: CASSLGSGGPYEQYF

D: -
size: -
V: TRBV6-5
J: TRBJ1-1
DNA: TGTGCCAGCAGCTCAAGGCAGGACACTGAAGCTTTCTTT
CDR3: CASSSRQDTEAFF

D: TRBD1
size: many
V: TRBV12-3/TRBV12-4
J: TRBJ1-4
DNA: TGTGCCAGCAGCCCGAGGCAGGGGGCAAGGGTGTTTTTT
CDR3: CASSPRQGARVFF

D: TRBD1
size: -
V: TRBV9
J: TRBJ1-2
DNA: TGTGCCAGCAGCTCTACAGGGGTTCCTAACTATGGCTACACCTTC
CDR3: CASSSTGVPNYGYTF

D: TRBD2
size: many
V: TRBV15
J: TRBJ2-2
DNA: TGTGCCACCAGCAGAGCTAGCGGGGCGAACACCGGGGAGCTGTTTTTT
CDR3: CATSRASGANTGELFF

D: TRBD1
size: -
V: TRBV10-3
J: TRBJ2-5
DNA: TGTGCCAGCAGCAGACAGGGGGATTCCCAAGAGACCCAGTACTTC
CDR3: CASSRQGDSQETQYF

D: -
size: -
V: TRBV10-3
J: TRBJ1-1
DNA: TGTGCCAGCAGTCCCGCACAGGGCTCCACTGAAGCTTTCTTT
CDR3: CASSPAQGSTEAFF

D: TRBD1
size: many
V: TRBV4-3
J: TRBJ1-6
DNA: TGCGCCAGCAGCCTCAGCAGACAGGGCGGAAATTCACCCCTCCACTTT
CDR3: CASSLSRQGGNSPLHF

D: -
size: few
V: TRBV19
J: TRBJ1-1
DNA: TGTGCCAGTAGTATCAGTTATTCGGCAGATGAAGCTTTCTTT
CDR3: CASSISYSADEAFF

D: -
size: many
V: TRBV9
J: TRBJ1-4
DNA: TGTGCCAGCAGCCAAGGGAAGCGGGCCGACCTCCTGTTTTTT
CDR3: CASSQGKRADLLFF

D: -
size: -
V: TRBV19
J: TRBJ1-1
DNA: TGTGCCAGTAGTATATGGGGTTGGACTGAAGCTTTCTTT
CDR3: CASSIWGWTEAFF

D: -
size: many
V: TRBV24-1
J: TRBJ1-1
DNA: TGTGCCACCAGGCTTAGAGATAACACTGAAGCTTTCTTT
CDR3: CATRLRDNTEAFF

D: -
size: -
V: TRBV5-6
J: TRBJ1-2
DNA: TGTGCCAGCAGCCGGGTGGGCTACTATGGCTACACCTTC
CDR3: CASSRVGYYGYTF

D: -
size: -
V: TRBV12-3/TRBV12-4
J: TRBJ1-6
DNA: TGTGCCAGCAGTTCCAGGACTCTGGATAATTCACCCCTCCACTTT
CDR3: CASSSRTLDNSPLHF

D: -
size: -
V: TRBV29-1
J: TRBJ1-4
DNA: TGCAGCGTTTGGGGGGCCGGCGGTGAAAAACTGTTTTTT
CDR3: CSVWGAGGEKLFF

D: TRBD1
size: -
V: TRBV10-3
J: TRBJ2-3
DNA: TGTGCCATCAGTGAACAGGGGGATACGCAGTATTTT
CDR3: CAISEQGDTQYF

D: -
size: many
V: TRBV9
J: TRBJ2-7
DNA: TGTGCCAGCAGCGCTCGGGACGGGTCTATAGAGCAGTACTTC
CDR3: CASSARDGSIEQYF

D: -
size: -
V: TRBV12-3/TRBV12-4
J: TRBJ1-6
DNA: TGTGCCAGCAGTTCCCGGGGAGTTTATTCACCCCTCCACTTT
CDR3: CASSSRGVYSPLHF

D: TRBD1
size: many
V: TRBV2
J: TRBJ1-2
DNA: TGTGCCAGCAGTCCGGGACAGGACTATGGCTACACCTTC
CDR3: CASSPGQDYGYTF

D: -
size: many
V: TRBV6-2/TRBV6-3
J: TRBJ1-1
DNA: TGTGCCAGCAGTTACTCTCACAACACTGAAGCTTTCTTT
CDR3: CASSYSHNTEAFF

D: TRBD1
size: -
V: TRBV2
J: TRBJ2-5
DNA: TGTGCCAGCACCCCGACGGACAGGACGAGGCAGCCCCAGTACTTC
CDR3: CASTPTDRTRQPQYF

D: -
size: many
V: TRBV4-1
J: TRBJ1-1
DNA: TGCGCCAGCAGCCAAGATGGATGGGACACTGAAGCTTTCTTT
CDR3: CASSQDGWDTEAFF

D: -
size: -
V: TRBV29-1
J: TRBJ1-2
DNA: TGCAGTGCGAGGGGAGTAAACACTGAAGCTAACTATGGCTACACCTTC
CDR3: CSARGVNTEANYGYTF

D: TRBD1
size: -
V: TRBV10-3
J: TRBJ1-6
DNA: TGTGCCAGCAGCTACCCGAAGAGGGGACAGGTAGATAATTCACCCCTCCACTTT
CDR3: CASSYPKRGQVDNSPLHF

D: TRBD1
size: few
V: TRBV2
J: TRBJ1-5
DNA: TGTGCCAGCAGGACCACCGGGACAGGGAGTCAGCCCCAGCATTTT
CDR3: CASRTTGTGSQPQHF

D: -
size: -
V: TRBV12-3/TRBV12-4
J: TRBJ2-7
DNA: TGTGCCAGCAGTCCACCAGGAAACGAGCAGTACTTC
CDR3: CASSPPGNEQYF

D: -
size: many
V: TRBV24-1
J: TRBJ2-3
DNA: TGTGCCACCAGTGGTGGTTCAGATACGCAGTATTTT
CDR3: CATSGGSDTQYF

D: -
size: -
V: TRBV14
J: TRBJ1-4
DNA: TGTGCCAGCAGCCAGCTAGCGGGGGAAAAACTGTTTTTT
CDR3: CASSQLAGEKLFF

D: -
size: once
V: TRBV20-1
J: TRBJ2-5
DNA: TGCAGTGCCCAGAGGGGTGGCGAGACCCAGTACTTC
CDR3: CSAQRGGETQYF

D: -
size: -
V: TRBV7-2
J: TRBJ2-7
DNA: TGTGCCAGCAGCCCTCAGACTGCCTACGAGCAGTACTTC
CDR3: CASSPQTAYEQYF

D: TRBD1
size: -
V: TRBV5-5
J: TRBJ2-7
DNA: TGTGCCAGCAGTCAGACAGGGTTCCGAGGCTACGAGCAGTACTTC
CDR3: CASSQTGFRGYEQYF

D: -
size: -
V: TRBV19
J: TRBJ2-3
DNA: TGTGCCAGTAGTATAGATTCGTTCACAGATACGCAGTATTTT
CDR3: CASSIDSFTDTQYF

D: TRBD1
size: -
V: TRBV4-3
J: TRBJ2-7
DNA: TGCGCCAGCAGCCAAGAAGGGACAGGGATATCCTACGAGCAGTACTTC
CDR3: CASSQEGTGISYEQYF